This record looks at one TCR beta chain sequence and its context. As yet, its antigen is unknown. This sample is drawn from a study of T-cell memory formation after mild COVID-19. Study details: Among the donors, TCR clusters were largely specific to each donor. Regarding the study as a whole: Clones contracting across day 15 to 85 had a balanced CD4/CD8 profile; later expanding clones leaned CD4+. Several responding clones turned up in pre-infection memory, indicating that cross-reactive memory may have taken part. Mainly CM and EM harbored the contracting CD4+ clones; mainly EMRA harbored the CD8+ ones.

Per germline, CDR1 SGHTA and CDR2 FQGTGA. After removal of 6 bases from V and 7 bases from J, the junction contained 10 bases not matched to a gene. The CDR3 covers 14 residues. TCRdb re-derived calls from the 5' RACE reads in MiXCR, one entry per CDR3 protein. The sample lists hundreds of thousands of distinct CDR3 sequences; less than 25% were seen once. The V call is TRBV7-3, the J call TRBJ2-7; 9 bases are shared with TRBD2. The TCR was taken from an adult woman who had mild COVID-19 (a few samples of this study predate the infection). Cell type and time point are not known. Sample: PBMCs or a T cell subset sorted from them (not recorded which). For the CDR3, the DNA is TGTGCCAGCAGATTGACTAGCGGAGCAGGGGAGCAGTACTTC. It specifies CASRLTSGAGEQYF.